This T cell receptor (beta chain) emerged from a study of beta chain features in type 1 diabetes. Only one heparinised blood draw was taken per donor, and its volume averaged about 116 mL. By way of CD45RO/CCR7/CD25/CD127/CD95/CD27, the CD4+ regulatory, stem cell-like memory, central memory and naive cells were sorted. Study-wide points: Moderate but significant shortening of TCRB CDR3s was recorded in all four CD4+ subsets from Type 1 diabetes patients.

Of the isolated RNA, all was reverse transcribed, and so the sequenced material was expressed TCRB transcripts. This table comes from immunoSEQ multiplex PCR, and its TCRdb copy is limited to in-frame clones, with some not included. This table holds 310,000 or so clones, approximately 9.9% found once. Note on this clone: The antigen remains undetermined.

V gave up 5 bases and J gave up 9 bases, with 14 bases separating them. The CDR3 is 13 residues long. Germline CDR1 is MNHEY and CDR2 is SMNVEV (reference sequence). J is TRBJ2-1 and V is TRBV27; unclear D gene. Sequencing was done on a sample of central memory CD4+ T cells from blood. The receptor comes from a young man with type 1 diabetes. CDR3 sequence: CASSPHRQLEQFF. The DNA for the CDR3 is TGTGCCAGCAGTCCCCACCGACAACTTGAGCAGTTCTTC.